These 20 T cell receptor beta chains were all obtained from the same sample, sequenced in a study of blood T cell repertoires in COVID-19. Measured with immunoSEQ multiplex PCR; TCRdb has only the in-frame clones, and not every one. The data show some 62,000 clones, roughly 80% seen once. Sample: peripheral blood. The receptors derive from a man in his sixties with acute or convalescent COVID-19.

V is TRBV6-5 and J is TRBJ1-6, with D hard to call. Trimming removed 6 bases at V and 9 bases at J, with 18 bases between. Germline CDR1 and CDR2: MNHEY and SVGAGI. The CDR3 is 15 amino acids. The CDR3 nucleotides are TGTGCCAGCAGCCGACGGGAAGTAGACGGTTCACCCCTCCACTTT. This translates into CASSRREVDGSPLHF.

V is TRBV5-1 and J is TRBJ2-3; 7 positions match TRBD1. The CDR3 has 15 amino acids. The V segment lost 6 bases and the J segment 2 bases; nucleotides outside the gene matches: 9. Germline CDR1 and CDR2: SGHRS and YFSETQ. CDR3 protein: CASKRQGPPTDTQYF. The CDR3 DNA is TGCGCCAGCAAAAGACAGGGACCCCCCACAGATACGCAGTATTTT.

This clone was counted once. J is TRBJ1-4 and V is TRBV5-4; 8 bases agree with TRBD1. The CDR3 runs 14 residues. Germline CDR1 and CDR2: SGHNT and YYREEE (reference sequence). V dropped 3 bases and J dropped 8; count of bases not matched to a gene: 6. CDR3 in amino acids: CASSSGGLVEKLFF. The CDR3 DNA follows: TGTGCCAGCAGCTCAGGGGGCCTAGTGGAAAAACTGTTTTTT.

The rearrangement joins TRBV20-1 to TRBJ2-7; D is possibly TRBD2 (5 bases). V gave up 3 bases and J gave up 6 bases, with 24 bases separating them. The germline V gene encodes CDR1 DFQATT and CDR2 SNEGSKA (reference sequence). The CDR3 has 16 amino acids. CDR3 DNA: TGCAGTGCTAGTGTTACGGCGATCGGGGTACCAGGCGAGCAGTACTTC. Its protein is CSASVTAIGVPGEQYF.

The genes are TRBV7-8 and TRBJ2-5; 11 bases map to TRBD2. This CDR3 region has 18 residues. Germline V CDR1 and CDR2: SGHVS, FQNEAQ. The ends lost 4 bases at V and 5 bases at J; junction bases unmatched: 15. The CDR3 nucleotides are TGTGCCAGCAGCTCCACCTCTAGCGGGAGGCTAGCCATGGAGACCCAGTACTTC. This codes for CASSSTSSGRLAMETQYF.

The chain recombines TRBV29-1 with TRBJ2-1; 7 positions agree with TRBD1. J lost 3 bases, V lost 4 bases, and 12 bases had no gene match. The CDR3 has 16 amino acids. Per the germline V gene, CDR1 is SQVTM and CDR2 is ANQGSEA. CDR3 sequence reads: CSVVYLQGVGYNEQFF. In DNA, the CDR3 is TGCAGCGTTGTTTACCTCCAGGGGGTCGGCTACAATGAGCAGTTCTTC.

This clone was seen a few times. The V call is TRBV2, the J call TRBJ1-2, with D possibly matching TRBD1 (6 bases). The CDR3 is made up of 16 amino acids. Trimming left V 3 bases short and J 5 bases short, with 19 bases between. Germline CDR1 and CDR2: SNHLY and FYNNEI. The CDR3: CASSERQVLPWYGYTF. The CDR3 DNA reads as TGTGCCAGCAGTGAGCGACAGGTCCTTCCTTGGTATGGCTACACCTTC.

CDR3 DNA: TGTGCCACCAAGAGCGGGACGAACACCGGGGAGCTGTTTTTT. Translated, it gives CATKSGTNTGELFF. J is TRBJ2-2 and V is TRBV24-1; TRBD2 aligns across 7 bases. The ends lost 8 bases at V and 0 bases at J; junction bases unmatched: 2. The CDR3 runs to 14 residues. The germline CDR1 and CDR2 sequences are KGHDR and SFDVKD.

As DNA, the CDR3 is TGTGCCACCCGGGACAGGGGTTACCATGAGCAGTTCTTC. Amino acid sequence: CATRDRGYHEQFF. The V call is TRBV19, the J call TRBJ2-1, with 10 bases identical to TRBD1. The length of the CDR3 is 13 residues. The germline V gene encodes CDR1 LNHDA and CDR2 SQIVND (reference sequence). Trimming removed 10 bases from V and 8 bases from J; junction bases left unmatched: 8.

Of note for this clone: The junction does not match germline at one end; this may be a read error. V and J are TRBV7-7 and TRBJ1-1; D remains ambiguous. The CDR3 runs 13 residues. Germline V gene data show CDR1 as SSHAT and CDR2 as FNYEAQ (reference sequence). CDR3 region: CASSSTVNTEAFF. CDR3 nucleotide sequence: TGTGCTAGCAGCTCCACAGTGAACACTGAAGCTTTCTTT.

The rearrangement links TRBV4-2 to TRBJ2-1; 9 bases fit TRBD1. Germline CDR1 and CDR2: LGHNA and YNFKEQ. This CDR3 contains 15 residues. After removal of 1 base from V and 6 bases from J, the junction contained 4 bases not matched to a gene. The CDR3 region has the DNA TGTGCCAGCAGCCAAGCCGGGACAGGGCTCAATGAGCAGTTCTTC. It translates to CASSQAGTGLNEQFF.

The genes are TRBV19 and TRBJ1-2; tentatively, D is TRBD1 (5 bases). Germline values: CDR1 LNHDA, CDR2 SQIVND (reference sequence). The V gene lost 11 bases and the J gene lost 0 bases, with 13 bases spanning the gap. The CDR3 runs 13 residues. CDR3 loop: CACTGTTNYGYTF. CDR3 DNA: TGTGCCTGCACAGGAACCACTAACTATGGCTACACCTTC.

This sequence joins TRBV3-1 (or the pseudogene TRBV3-2) and TRBJ2-2; D is undetermined. Trimming cost V 1 base and J 6 bases, with 6 bases left between them. Germline V gene data show CDR1 as LGHDT and CDR2 as YNNKEL (reference sequence). The CDR3 has 13 residues. In nucleotides, the CDR3 is TGTGCCAGCAGCCAAGTCCCTTCCGGGGAGCTGTTTTTT. Translated, it gives CASSQVPSGELFF.

This chain uses TRBV6-6 with TRBJ2-7, with TRBD2 identical over 7 bases. After removal of 5 bases from V and 0 bases from J, the junction contained 13 bases not matched to a gene. Germline values: CDR1 MNHNY, CDR2 SVGAGI (reference sequence). CDR3 length: 17 residues. CDR3 protein: CASSPRQGAGISYEQYF. CDR3 nucleotides: TGTGCCAGCAGTCCGCGCCAGGGAGCGGGGATCTCCTACGAGCAGTACTTC.

The chain links TRBV4-3 to TRBJ2-7, with 10 bases that match TRBD2. CDR1 is LGHNA and CDR2 is YSLEER in the germline V gene. After removal of 3 bases from V and 4 bases from J, the junction contained 6 bases not matched to a gene. CDR3 length: 15 amino acids. The CDR3 region has the DNA TGCGCCAGCAGCCATCGGGCTAGCGGGGGTTACGAGCAGTACTTC. It specifies CASSHRASGGYEQYF.

The genes are TRBV6-5 and TRBJ1-3, with D perhaps matching TRBD1 (5 bases). This CDR3 contains 15 residues. CDR1 and CDR2 (germline): MNHEY, SVGAGI. V was clipped by 7 bases and J by 0 bases, with 13 bases between them. The DNA for the CDR3 is TGTGCCAGCAAGGGGTGGGGCAACTCTGGAAACACCATATATTTT. It codes for CASKGWGNSGNTIYF.

J is TRBJ2-3 and V is TRBV9, with TRBD1 matching 11 bases. Losses at the gene ends were 2 bases for V and 2 bases for J; bases not matched to a gene: 4. The CDR3 is made up of 16 amino acids. Germline values: CDR1 SGDLS, CDR2 YYNGEE. DNA of the CDR3: TGTGCCAGCAGCGTTCGGGACAGGGGGATCACAGATACGCAGTATTTT. Translated, it gives CASSVRDRGITDTQYF.

This chain joins TRBV23-1 and TRBJ2-5; TRBD1 matches 8 bases. TRBV23-1 has ORF status, its function being uncertain. This CDR3 spans 17 amino acids. The V segment lost 1 base and the J segment 4 bases; nucleotides outside the gene matches: 11. CDR3 sequence: CASSQLGGQAFGETQYF. The CDR3 DNA reads as TGCGCCAGCAGTCAATTGGGGGGACAGGCGTTTGGAGAGACCCAGTACTTC.

The chain is built from TRBV4-2 and TRBJ1-4; D is ambiguous. Germline CDR1 LGHNA, CDR2 YNFKEQ. The V end lost 1 base, the J end lost 8 bases, and 17 bases lay between the germline ends. The CDR3 covers 16 residues. The CDR3 protein is CASSQVGGELGEKLFF. CDR3 coding DNA: TGTGCCAGCAGCCAAGTAGGCGGGGAGTTGGGCGAAAAACTGTTTTTT.

The chain links TRBV7-2 to TRBJ1-5; 8 bases fit TRBD1. Germline-derived CDR1 and CDR2 are SGHTA and FQGNSA. There are 15 residues in the CDR3. Trimming at V came to 4 bases and at J to 7 bases, leaving 9 bases not matched to a gene. CDR3 region: CASSSGQGREQPQHF. The CDR3 DNA follows: TGTGCCAGCAGCTCCGGACAGGGAAGGGAACAGCCCCAGCATTTT.